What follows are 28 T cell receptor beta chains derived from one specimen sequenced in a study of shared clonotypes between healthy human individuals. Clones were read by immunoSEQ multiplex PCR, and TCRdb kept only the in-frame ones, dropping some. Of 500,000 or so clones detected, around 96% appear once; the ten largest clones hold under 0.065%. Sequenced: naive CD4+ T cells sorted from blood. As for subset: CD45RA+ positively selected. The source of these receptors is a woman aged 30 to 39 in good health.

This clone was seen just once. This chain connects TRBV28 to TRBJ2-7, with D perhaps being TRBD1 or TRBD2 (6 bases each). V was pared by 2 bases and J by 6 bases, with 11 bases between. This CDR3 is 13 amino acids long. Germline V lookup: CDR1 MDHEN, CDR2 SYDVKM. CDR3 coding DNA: TGTGCCAGCAGTTTAACAGGGAGGAGCGAGCAGTACTTC. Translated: CASSLTGRSEQYF. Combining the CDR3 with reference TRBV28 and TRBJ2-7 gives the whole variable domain DVKVTQSSRYLVKRTGEKVFLECVQDMDHENMFWYRQDPGLGLRLIYFSYDVKMKEKGDIPEGYSVSREKKERFSLILESASTNQTSMYLCASSLTGRSEQYFGPGTRLTVT.

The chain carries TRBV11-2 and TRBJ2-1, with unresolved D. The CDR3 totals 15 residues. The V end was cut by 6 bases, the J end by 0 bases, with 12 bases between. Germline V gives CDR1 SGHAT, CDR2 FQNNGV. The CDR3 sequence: CASSAETYSYNEQFF. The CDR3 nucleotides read TGTGCCAGCAGTGCAGAGACATACTCCTACAATGAGCAGTTCTTC.

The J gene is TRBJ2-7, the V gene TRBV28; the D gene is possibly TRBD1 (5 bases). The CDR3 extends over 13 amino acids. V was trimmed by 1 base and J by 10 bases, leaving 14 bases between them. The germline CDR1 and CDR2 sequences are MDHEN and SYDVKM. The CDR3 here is CASSLSAQGQQYF. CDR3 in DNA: TGTGCCAGCAGTTTATCAGCCCAGGGCCAACAGTACTTC.

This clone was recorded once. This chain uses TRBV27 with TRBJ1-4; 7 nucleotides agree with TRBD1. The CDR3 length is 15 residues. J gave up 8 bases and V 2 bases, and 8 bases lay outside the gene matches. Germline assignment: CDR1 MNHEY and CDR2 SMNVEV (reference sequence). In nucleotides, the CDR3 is TGTGCCAGCAGTTTACATCGTTCAGGGGGGGAAAAACTGTTTTTT. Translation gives CASSLHRSGGEKLFF.

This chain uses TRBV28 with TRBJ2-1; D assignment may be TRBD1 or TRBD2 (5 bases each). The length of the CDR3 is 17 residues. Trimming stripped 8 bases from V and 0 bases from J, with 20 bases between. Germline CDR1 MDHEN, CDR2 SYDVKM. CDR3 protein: CASPPWSGTDSYNEQFF. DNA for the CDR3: TGTGCCAGCCCCCCGTGGTCCGGGACGGACTCCTACAATGAGCAGTTCTTC.

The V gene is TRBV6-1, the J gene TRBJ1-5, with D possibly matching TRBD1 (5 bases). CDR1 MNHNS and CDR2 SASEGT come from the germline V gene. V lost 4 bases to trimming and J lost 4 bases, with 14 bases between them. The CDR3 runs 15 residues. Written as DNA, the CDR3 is TGTGCCAGCAGTGCTGGGACGTGGGGGAATCAGCCCCAGCATTTT. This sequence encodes CASSAGTWGNQPQHF.

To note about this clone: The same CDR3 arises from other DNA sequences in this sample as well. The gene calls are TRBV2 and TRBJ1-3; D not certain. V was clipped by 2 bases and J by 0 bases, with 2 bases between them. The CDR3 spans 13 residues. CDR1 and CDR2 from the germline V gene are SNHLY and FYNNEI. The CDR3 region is CASSESSGNTIYF. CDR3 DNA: TGTGCCAGCAGTGAAAGCTCTGGAAACACCATATATTTT.

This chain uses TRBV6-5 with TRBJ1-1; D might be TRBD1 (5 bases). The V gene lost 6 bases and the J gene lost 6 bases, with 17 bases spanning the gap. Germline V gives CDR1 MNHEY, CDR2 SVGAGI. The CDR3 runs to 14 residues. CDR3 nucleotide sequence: TGTGCCAGCAGGTCACTCGGGGACGGACCTGAAGCTTTCTTT. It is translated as CASRSLGDGPEAFF.

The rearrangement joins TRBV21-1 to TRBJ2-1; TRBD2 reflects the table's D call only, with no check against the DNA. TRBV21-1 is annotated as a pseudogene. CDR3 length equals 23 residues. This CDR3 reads CASSRNSMRGTSGRIPYYNEQFF. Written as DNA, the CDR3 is TGTGCCAGCAGCAGAAACTCAATGCGGGGGACTAGCGGGAGGATTCCCTACTACAATGAGCAGTTCTTC.

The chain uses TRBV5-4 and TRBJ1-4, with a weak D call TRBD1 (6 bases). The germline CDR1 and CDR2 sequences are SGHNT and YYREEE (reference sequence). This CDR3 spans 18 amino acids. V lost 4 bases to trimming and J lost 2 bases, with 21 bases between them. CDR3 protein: CASSPSKGPRGTNEKLFF. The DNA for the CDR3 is TGTGCCAGCAGCCCAAGTAAAGGACCAAGGGGGACTAATGAAAAACTGTTTTTT.

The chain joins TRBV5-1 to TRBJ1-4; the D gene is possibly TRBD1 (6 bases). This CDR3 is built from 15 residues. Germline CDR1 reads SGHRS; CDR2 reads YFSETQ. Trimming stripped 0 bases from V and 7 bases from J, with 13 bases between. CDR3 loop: CASSLVGGRSEKLFF. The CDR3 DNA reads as TGCGCCAGCAGCTTGGTGGGGGGCCGGAGTGAAAAACTGTTTTTT.

CDR3 loop: CASSRPQETQYF. The CDR3 coding sequence is TGTGCCAGCTCTCGCCCCCAAGAGACCCAGTACTTC. The chain links TRBV18 to TRBJ2-5; the D is unclear. With 6 bases removed from V and 1 base from J, the gap between germline ends came to 6 bases. The germline V gene has CDR1 KGHSH and CDR2 LQKENI. This CDR3 is 12 amino acids long.

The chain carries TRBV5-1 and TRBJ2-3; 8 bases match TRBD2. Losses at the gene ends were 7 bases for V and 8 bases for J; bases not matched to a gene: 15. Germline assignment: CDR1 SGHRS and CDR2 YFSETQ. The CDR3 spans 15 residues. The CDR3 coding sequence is TGCGCCAGCCGAGCGGGAGTCGATCCACTAGGTACGCAGTATTTT. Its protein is CASRAGVDPLGTQYF.

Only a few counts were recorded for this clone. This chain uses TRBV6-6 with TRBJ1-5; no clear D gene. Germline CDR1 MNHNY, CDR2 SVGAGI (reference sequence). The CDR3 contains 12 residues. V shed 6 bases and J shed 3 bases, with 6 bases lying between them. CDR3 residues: CASRDNNQPQHF. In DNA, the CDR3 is TGTGCCAGCAGAGACAACAATCAGCCCCAGCATTTT.

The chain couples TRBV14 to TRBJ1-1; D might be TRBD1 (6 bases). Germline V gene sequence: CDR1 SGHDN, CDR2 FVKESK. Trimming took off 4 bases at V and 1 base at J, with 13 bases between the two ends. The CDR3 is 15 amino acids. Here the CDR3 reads CASSLKNRENTEAFF. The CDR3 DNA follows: TGTGCCAGCAGCCTTAAGAACAGGGAGAACACTGAAGCTTTCTTT.

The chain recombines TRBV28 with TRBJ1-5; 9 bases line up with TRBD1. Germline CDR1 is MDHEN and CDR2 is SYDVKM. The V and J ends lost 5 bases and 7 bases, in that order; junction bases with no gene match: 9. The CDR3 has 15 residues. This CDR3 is CASSTPGTGFQPQHF. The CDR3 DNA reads TGTGCCAGCAGTACTCCGGGGACAGGGTTCCAGCCCCAGCATTTT.

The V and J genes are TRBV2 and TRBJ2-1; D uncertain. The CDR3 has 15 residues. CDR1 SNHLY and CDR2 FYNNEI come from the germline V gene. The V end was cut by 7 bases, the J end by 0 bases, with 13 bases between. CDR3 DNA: TGTGCCAGCACGGGCTTACTTAGCTCCTACAATGAGCAGTTCTTC. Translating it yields CASTGLLSSYNEQFF.

CDR3 protein: CASSAEPGQPQHF. The CDR3 DNA sequence: TGTGCCAGCAGCGCGGAGCCAGGCCAGCCCCAGCATTTT. The J gene is TRBJ1-5, the V gene TRBV9; D uncertain. The germline V and J ends were trimmed by 3 bases and 7 bases, with 11 bases remaining between them. Germline CDR1 SGDLS, CDR2 YYNGEE. This CDR3 has 13 residues. Together with reference TRBV9 and TRBJ1-5, the CDR3 gives the full variable domain: DSGVTQTPKHLITATGQRVTLRCSPRSGDLSVYWYQQSLDQGLQFLIQYYNGEERAKGNILERFSAQQFPDLHSELNLSSLELGDSALYFCASSAEPGQPQHFGDGTRLSIL.

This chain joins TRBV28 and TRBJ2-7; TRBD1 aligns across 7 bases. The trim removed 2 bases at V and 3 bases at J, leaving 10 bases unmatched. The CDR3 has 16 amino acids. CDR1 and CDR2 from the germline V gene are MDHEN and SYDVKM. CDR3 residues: CASSLLGTARVYEQYF. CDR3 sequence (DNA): TGTGCCAGCAGTTTACTTGGGACAGCGAGGGTCTACGAGCAGTACTTC.

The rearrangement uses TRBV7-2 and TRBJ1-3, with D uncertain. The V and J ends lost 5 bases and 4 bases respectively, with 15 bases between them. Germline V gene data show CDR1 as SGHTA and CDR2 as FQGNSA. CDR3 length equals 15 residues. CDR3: CASSKTGVGGNTIYF. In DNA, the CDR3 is TGTGCCAGCAGCAAGACCGGGGTCGGCGGAAACACCATATATTTT.

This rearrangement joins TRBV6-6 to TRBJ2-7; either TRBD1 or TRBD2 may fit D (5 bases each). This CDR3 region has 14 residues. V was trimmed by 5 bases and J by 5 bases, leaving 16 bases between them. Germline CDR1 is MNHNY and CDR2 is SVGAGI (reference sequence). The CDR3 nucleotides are TGTGCCAGCAGTCGTTCCGGGACGCGGGACGAGCAGTACTTC. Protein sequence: CASSRSGTRDEQYF.

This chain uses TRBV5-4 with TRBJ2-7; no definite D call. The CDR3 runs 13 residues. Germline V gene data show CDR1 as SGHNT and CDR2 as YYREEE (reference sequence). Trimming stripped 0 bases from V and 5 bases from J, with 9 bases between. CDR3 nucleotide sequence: TGTGCCAGCAGCTTGGTTCCCCCAGACGAGCAGTACTTC. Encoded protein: CASSLVPPDEQYF.

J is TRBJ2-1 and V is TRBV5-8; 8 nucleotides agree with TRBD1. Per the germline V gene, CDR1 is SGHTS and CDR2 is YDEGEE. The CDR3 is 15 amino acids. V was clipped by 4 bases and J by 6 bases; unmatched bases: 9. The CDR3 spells CASSRTGTGFNEQFF. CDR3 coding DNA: TGTGCCAGCAGCCGAACAGGGACAGGTTTCAATGAGCAGTTCTTC.

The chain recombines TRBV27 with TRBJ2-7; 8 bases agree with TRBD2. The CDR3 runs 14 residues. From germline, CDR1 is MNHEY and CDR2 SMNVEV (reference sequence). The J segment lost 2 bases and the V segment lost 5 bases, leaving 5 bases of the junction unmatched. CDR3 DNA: TGTGCCAGCAGTGGTAGCGGGGTAACCTACGAGCAGTACTTC. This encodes CASSGSGVTYEQYF.

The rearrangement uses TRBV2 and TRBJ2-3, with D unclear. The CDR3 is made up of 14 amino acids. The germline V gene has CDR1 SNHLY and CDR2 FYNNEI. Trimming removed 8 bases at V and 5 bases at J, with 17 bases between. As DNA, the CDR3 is TGTGCCAGCGCGCGGATGCGGCTCGGAGATACGCAGTATTTT. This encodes CASARMRLGDTQYF.

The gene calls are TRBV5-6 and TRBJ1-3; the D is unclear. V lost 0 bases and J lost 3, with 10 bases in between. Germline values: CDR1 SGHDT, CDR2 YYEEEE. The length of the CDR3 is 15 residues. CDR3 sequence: CASSLAQSYGNTIYF. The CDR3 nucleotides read TGTGCCAGCAGCTTGGCACAGAGCTATGGAAACACCATATATTTT.

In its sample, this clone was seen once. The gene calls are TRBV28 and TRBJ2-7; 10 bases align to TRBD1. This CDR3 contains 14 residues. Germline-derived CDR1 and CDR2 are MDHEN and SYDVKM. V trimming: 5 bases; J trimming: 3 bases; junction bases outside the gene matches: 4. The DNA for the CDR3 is TGTGCCAGCAGTGATGGACAGGGGGACTACGAGCAGTACTTC. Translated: CASSDGQGDYEQYF.

In DNA, the CDR3 is TGTGCCACCAGCAAGACAGATACGCAGTATTTT. Amino acid sequence: CATSKTDTQYF. This sequence joins TRBV15 and TRBJ2-3; no firm D call. Trimming stripped 4 bases from V and 3 bases from J, with 2 bases between. Per germline, CDR1 LNHNV and CDR2 YYDKDF (reference sequence). CDR3 length equals 11 residues.